Sequencing of this T cell receptor beta chain was carried out in a study of CD8 T cells in ankylosing spondylitis. Regarding the study as a whole: A TCR beta motif of roughly eight highly homologous variants appeared characteristic of ankylosing spondylitis blood.

Germline V gene lookup returns CDR1 MNHNS and CDR2 SASEGT. CDR3 size: 14 residues. V shed 6 bases and J shed 3 bases, with 11 bases lying between them. Only a few counts were recorded for this clonotype. Its antigen is unknown. A single record per CDR3 protein comes from TCRdb applying MiXCR to the 5' RACE reads. The table shows about 450,000 distinct CDR3 sequences, with roughly 25% occurring only once. The rearrangement uses TRBV6-1 and TRBJ1-4; the D is unclear. The clonotype originates from a male donor with ankylosing spondylitis. Sequencing was done on a sample of blood, either unsorted or a sorted T cell fraction (not recorded which). In DNA, the CDR3 is TGTGCCAGCAGCGCAATACGAGCTAATGAAAAACTGTTTTTT. Translated: CASSAIRANEKLFF.